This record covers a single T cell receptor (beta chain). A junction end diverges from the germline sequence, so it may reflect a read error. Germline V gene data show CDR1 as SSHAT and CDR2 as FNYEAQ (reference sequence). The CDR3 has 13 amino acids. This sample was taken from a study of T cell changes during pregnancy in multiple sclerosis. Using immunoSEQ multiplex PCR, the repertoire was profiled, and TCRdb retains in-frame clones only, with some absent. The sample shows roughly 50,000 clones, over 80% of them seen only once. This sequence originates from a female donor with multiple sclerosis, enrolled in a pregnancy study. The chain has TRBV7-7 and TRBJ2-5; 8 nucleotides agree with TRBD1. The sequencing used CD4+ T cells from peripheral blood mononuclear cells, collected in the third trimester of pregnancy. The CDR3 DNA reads TGTGCTAGCAGCCTCGGGACAGGAGATCCCCAGTACTTC. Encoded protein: CASSLGTGDPQYF.